The 25 T cell receptor beta chains in this list originate from one sample, sequenced in a study of blood T cell repertoires in COVID-19. Data came from immunoSEQ multiplex PCR; TCRdb stores just in-frame clones and leaves some out. The sample yields 450,000 to 500,000 clones, 70% to 90% seen once. The sequencing sample was made of peripheral blood. These receptors all come from a human donor in a cohort sampled during active COVID-19.

The chain links TRBV30 to TRBJ2-7, with D possibly matching TRBD1 (5 bases). CDR3 length: 14 amino acids. Germline V gives CDR1 GTSNPN, CDR2 SVGIG (reference sequence). The V gene lost 8 bases and the J gene lost 6 bases, with 23 bases spanning the gap. The CDR3 nucleotides are TGTGCCAGCAATCGTGGCAGGGAAATGCCCGAGCAGTACTTC. Protein product: CASNRGREMPEQYF.

The rearrangement joins TRBV24-1 to TRBJ2-1; possibly TRBD2 for D (6 bases). The V end was cut by 5 bases, the J end by 8 bases, with 18 bases between. Germline CDR1 reads KGHDR; CDR2 reads SFDVKD. This CDR3 is 15 amino acids long. CDR3 amino acids: CATSGGSGVLDEQFF. The CDR3 DNA is TGTGCCACCAGTGGGGGATCGGGGGTTTTAGATGAGCAGTTCTTC.

The V and J genes are TRBV11-2 and TRBJ1-5, with D perhaps TRBD1 (5 bases). CDR3 length: 15 residues. The ends were cut back, 5 bases at V and 4 bases at J, with 15 bases in the middle. CDR1 SGHAT and CDR2 FQNNGV come from the germline V gene. CDR3 in DNA: TGTGCCAGCAGCACCGGAGGGAGGGGTAATCAGCCCCAGCATTTT. This translates into CASSTGGRGNQPQHF.

The chain is built from TRBV2 and TRBJ2-3, with 13 bases matching TRBD2. The germline gives CDR1 SNHLY, CDR2 FYNNEI. V trimming: 2 bases; J trimming: 2 bases; junction bases outside the gene matches: 10. There are 19 residues in the CDR3. DNA for the CDR3: TGTGCCAGCAGTGAAAGCGGGGTCGGACTAGCGGGAGACACAGATACGCAGTATTTT. It is translated as CASSESGVGLAGDTDTQYF.

This chain uses TRBV18 with TRBJ2-7; 10 positions agree with TRBD1. Germline CDR1 reads KGHSH; CDR2 reads LQKENI. CDR3 length: 15 amino acids. Losses at the gene ends were 3 bases for V and 5 bases for J; bases not matched to a gene: 7. Written as DNA, the CDR3 is TGTGCCAGCTCACCGTCGACAGGGGGCGAGGACGAGCAGTACTTC. It specifies CASSPSTGGEDEQYF.

This clone was counted a single time. The CDR3 protein is CASRRTLAGGYEQYF. The DNA of the CDR3 is TGTGCCAGCAGGAGGACTCTGGCGGGTGGCTACGAGCAGTACTTC. This chain connects TRBV6-5 to TRBJ2-7; D may be TRBD2 (5 bases). Trimming took 6 bases from V and 3 from J, leaving 18 bases between them. The CDR3 is made up of 15 amino acids. The germline CDR1 and CDR2 sequences are MNHEY and SVGAGI.

The chain recombines TRBV18 with TRBJ1-1, with D possibly TRBD1 on 5 matching bases. CDR3 length equals 11 residues. Germline CDR1 KGHSH, CDR2 LQKENI. Trimming pared 6 bases from V and 8 bases from J, leaving 10 bases between. CDR3 sequence reads: CASSSRQEAFF. As DNA, the CDR3 is TGTGCCAGCTCGTCCAGACAGGAAGCTTTCTTT. Full variable domain (missing parts from reference TRBV18 and TRBJ1-1): NAGVMQNPRHLVRRRGQEARLRCSPMKGHSHVYWYRQLPEEGLKFMVYLQKENIIDESGMPKERFSAEFPKEGPSILRIQQVVRGDSAAYFCASSSRQEAFFGQGTRLTVV.

CDR3 in DNA: TGTGCCAGCAGCCGCCTCGGGGGCAATCAGCCCCAGCATTTT. This translates into CASSRLGGNQPQHF. The V gene is TRBV14, the J gene TRBJ1-5; no clear D gene. There are 14 residues in the CDR3. The germline V gene encodes CDR1 SGHDN and CDR2 FVKESK. Trimming removed 4 bases at V and 2 bases at J, with 9 bases between.

The V gene is TRBV10-1, the J gene TRBJ2-5; TRBD2 agrees at 8 bases. The length of the CDR3 is 13 residues. Germline CDR1 is WNHNN and CDR2 is SYGVQD (reference sequence). Trimming cost V 4 bases and J 3 bases; bases outside gene matches: 1. CDR3 amino acids: CASSAGGEETQYF. The CDR3, as DNA: TGCGCCAGCAGTGCGGGAGGGGAAGAGACCCAGTACTTC.

This chain connects TRBV4-2 to TRBJ2-3, with 11 bases fitting TRBD2. The CDR3 is 16 residues long. Per the germline V gene, CDR1 is LGHNA and CDR2 is YNFKEQ. V lost 2 bases to trimming and J lost 3 bases; unmatched junction nucleotides: 4. The CDR3 DNA reads as TGTGCCAGCAGCCAAAGCGGGACTAGCGGAACAGATACGCAGTATTTT. Its protein is CASSQSGTSGTDTQYF.

This chain links TRBV6-5 with TRBJ1-2; TRBD1 agrees at 10 bases. This CDR3 contains 14 residues. Germline-derived CDR1 and CDR2 are MNHEY and SVGAGI. The junction had 10 bases not matched to a gene; V was cut back by 7 bases and J by 8 bases. The CDR3 sequence is CASTLTGTGEGYTF. The CDR3 DNA follows: TGTGCCAGCACCCTGACCGGGACAGGGGAAGGCTACACCTTC.

The gene calls are TRBV12-5 and TRBJ1-4, with 7 bases fitting TRBD1. This CDR3 region has 15 residues. After removal of 3 bases from V and 8 bases from J, the junction contained 9 bases not matched to a gene. Germline V CDR1 and CDR2: LGHNT, FRNRAP. CDR3 in DNA: TGTGCTAGTGGTTTCCTGACAGGGCGGAGAGAAAAACTGTTTTTT. This codes for CASGFLTGRREKLFF.

The genes are TRBV2 and TRBJ1-1; D may be TRBD1 (6 bases). The CDR3 has 18 residues. V lost 7 bases to trimming and J lost 1 base, with 25 bases between them. Germline V gives CDR1 SNHLY, CDR2 FYNNEI. CDR3 DNA sequence: TGTGCCAGCATTATACGCCTGGGGGGGGGACAAGAGAACACTGAAGCTTTCTTT. Protein product: CASIIRLGGGQENTEAFF.

The chain couples TRBV25-1 to TRBJ2-7, with TRBD2 as a possible D gene (5 bases). Germline loops: CDR1 MGHDK, CDR2 SYGVNS. V was shortened by 5 bases and J by 2 bases, with 7 bases between the two germline ends. This CDR3 spans 12 amino acids. The CDR3 loop is CASSTSTYEQYF. The CDR3 DNA reads as TGTGCCAGCAGTACTAGTACCTACGAGCAGTACTTC.

This clone was seen a handful of times. The chain is built from TRBV7-8 and TRBJ1-1; unclear D gene. Trimming removed 6 bases at V and 4 bases at J, with 12 bases between. This CDR3 contains 13 residues. The germline gives CDR1 SGHVS, CDR2 FQNEAQ. This CDR3 is CASSYLGSTEAFF. The CDR3 nucleotides read TGTGCCAGCAGTTATCTCGGGAGCACTGAAGCTTTCTTT.

V is TRBV5-4 and J is TRBJ2-2, with D maybe TRBD1 (5 bases). Germline V lookup: CDR1 SGHNT, CDR2 YYREEE (reference sequence). CDR3 length: 15 residues. V was clipped by 2 bases and J by 8 bases, with 16 bases between them. CDR3 residues: CASSFTMQGTGELFF. The DNA of the CDR3 is TGTGCCAGCAGCTTTACGATGCAGGGAACTGGGGAGCTGTTTTTT. Based on the CDR3 plus reference TRBV5-4 and TRBJ2-2, the full variable domain is ETGVTQSPTHLIKTRGQQVTLRCSSQSGHNTVSWYQQALGQGPQFIFQYYREEENGRGNFPPRFSGLQFPNYSSELNVNALELDDSALYLCASSFTMQGTGELFFGEGSRLTVL.

V gene TRBV5-4 combines with J gene TRBJ2-1, with D perhaps TRBD2 (7 bases). V gave up 2 bases and J gave up 3 bases, with 12 bases separating them. The CDR3 contains 15 residues. The germline CDR1 and CDR2 sequences are SGHNT and YYREEE (reference sequence). The CDR3, as DNA: TGTGCCAGCAGCTTAGGGGGGGGTAACTACAATGAGCAGTTCTTC. Translated, it gives CASSLGGGNYNEQFF.

This clone came up once. The chain employs TRBV4-3 and TRBJ1-4; D gene unclear. The CDR3 runs 16 residues. The V and J ends lost 4 bases and 2 bases respectively, with 14 bases between them. Germline values: CDR1 LGHNA, CDR2 YSLEER. DNA for the CDR3: TGCGCCAGCAGCCGGAGTCCGGGTCGGACTAATGAAAAACTGTTTTTT. It encodes CASSRSPGRTNEKLFF.

This clone was seen a handful of times. The rearrangement links TRBV2 to TRBJ1-2; D possibly corresponds to TRBD1 (6 bases). Trimming left V 5 bases short and J 7 bases short, with 20 bases between. The CDR3 extends over 15 amino acids. Germline CDR1 and CDR2: SNHLY and FYNNEI. Here the CDR3 reads CASSTDRSRSGGYTF. DNA of the CDR3: TGTGCCAGCAGTACCGACAGGTCCAGGTCAGGTGGCTACACCTTC.

The rearrangement uses TRBV14 and TRBJ1-1, with D possibly being TRBD1 (6 bases). The CDR3 covers 12 residues. V lost 3 bases to trimming and J lost 12 bases, with 14 bases between them. Germline CDR1 reads SGHDN; CDR2 reads FVKESK. The CDR3 nucleotides read TGTGCCAGCAGCCAGGTCGGACAGACGACTTTCTTT. The encoded protein is CASSQVGQTTFF.

The V gene is TRBV10-3, the J gene TRBJ1-1, with no clear D. Trimming pared 4 bases from V and 3 bases from J, leaving 12 bases between. CDR3 length equals 14 residues. Germline V lookup: CDR1 ENHRY, CDR2 SYGVKD. The CDR3 reads CAISAQEGDTEAFF. As DNA, the CDR3 is TGTGCCATCAGTGCCCAGGAGGGCGACACTGAAGCTTTCTTT.

The rearrangement joins TRBV30 to TRBJ2-1; D is perhaps TRBD1 (5 bases). The CDR3 contains 12 residues. Trimming left V 5 bases short and J 7 bases short, with 12 bases between. Germline lookup yields CDR1 GTSNPN and CDR2 SVGIG (reference sequence). CDR3 in amino acids: CAWGAAANEQFF. The CDR3 nucleotides read TGTGCCTGGGGGGCGGCCGCAAATGAGCAGTTCTTC.

This chain uses TRBV11-3 with TRBJ2-2; 9 bases are a match to TRBD1. There are 16 residues in the CDR3. Trimming at V came to 1 base and at J to 4 bases, leaving 4 bases not matched to a gene. Germline V lookup: CDR1 SGHNT, CDR2 YENEEA. The CDR3 spells CASSLGGTGTTGELFF. CDR3 nucleotide sequence: TGTGCCAGCAGCTTAGGTGGGACAGGGACCACCGGGGAGCTGTTTTTT.

Turning to this clone: The junction departs from the called germline gene at one end, perhaps through a read error. The chain has TRBV2 and TRBJ2-7; possibly TRBD2 for D (6 bases). The CDR3 is 14 amino acids. Per germline, CDR1 SNHLY and CDR2 FYNNEI. CDR3 sequence: CASREAGLSYEQYF. In DNA form, the CDR3 reads TGTGCCAGCAGGGAAGCGGGCCTCTCCTACGAGCAGTACTTC.

The chain joins TRBV4-3 to TRBJ2-2; possible D gene TRBD2, 5 bases. Germline lookup yields CDR1 LGHNA and CDR2 YSLEER. The CDR3 spans 17 residues. V lost 0 bases and J 7 bases, leaving 18 bases between the germline ends. The CDR3 DNA follows: TGCGCCAGCAGCCAAGAGCAGGATACGGGGTGGTTCGGGGAGCTGTTTTTT. As protein: CASSQEQDTGWFGELFF.